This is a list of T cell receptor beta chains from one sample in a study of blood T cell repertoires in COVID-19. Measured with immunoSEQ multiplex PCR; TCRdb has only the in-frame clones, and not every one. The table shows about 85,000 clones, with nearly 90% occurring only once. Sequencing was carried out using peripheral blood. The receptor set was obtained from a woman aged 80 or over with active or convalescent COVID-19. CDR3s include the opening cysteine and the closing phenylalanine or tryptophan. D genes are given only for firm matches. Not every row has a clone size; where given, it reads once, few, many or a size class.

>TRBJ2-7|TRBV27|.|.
CASSLSKNSYEQYF
TGTGCCAGCAGTTTATCCAAAAACTCCTACGAGCAGTACTTC
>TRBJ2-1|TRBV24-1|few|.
CATSEGDFGYNEQFF
TGTGCCACCAGTGAAGGGGATTTCGGGTACAATGAGCAGTTCTTC
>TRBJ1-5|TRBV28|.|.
CASSRTETLSNQPQHF
TGTGCCAGCAGTCGGACAGAGACCCTTAGCAATCAGCCCCAGCATTTT
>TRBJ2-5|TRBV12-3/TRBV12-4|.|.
CASGQKQETQYF
TGTGCCAGCGGACAAAAACAAGAGACCCAGTACTTC
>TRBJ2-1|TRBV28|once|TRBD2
CASSLGPAGANEQFF
TGTGCCAGCAGTTTAGGACCAGCGGGAGCCAATGAGCAGTTCTTC
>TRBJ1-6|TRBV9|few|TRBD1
CASSPGTGWDSPLHF
TGTGCCAGCAGCCCCGGGACAGGGTGGGATTCACCCCTCCACTTT
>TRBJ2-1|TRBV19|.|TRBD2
CASSPIGGLAVNEQFF
TGTGCCAGTAGTCCAATAGGGGGACTAGCGGTTAATGAGCAGTTCTTC
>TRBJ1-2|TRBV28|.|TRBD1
CASSSPDRAYGYTF
TGTGCCAGCAGTTCCCCGGACAGGGCGTACGGCTACACCTTC
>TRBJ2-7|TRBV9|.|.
CASSVGVGVYEQYF
TGTGCCAGCAGCGTAGGTGTAGGGGTCTACGAGCAGTACTTC
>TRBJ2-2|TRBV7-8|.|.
CASSPDTHTGELFF
TGTGCCAGCAGCCCGGACACCCACACCGGGGAGCTGTTTTTT
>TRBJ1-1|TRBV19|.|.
CASTNGGRGSEAFF
TGTGCCAGCACCAATGGGGGCAGGGGCTCTGAAGCTTTCTTT
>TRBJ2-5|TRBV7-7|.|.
CASSLVATRGETQYF
TGTGCCAGCAGCTTGGTCGCTACTAGAGGGGAGACCCAGTACTTC
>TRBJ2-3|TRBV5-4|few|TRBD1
CASSLGLTGEDTQYF
TGTGCCAGCAGCTTGGGGTTAACAGGGGAAGATACGCAGTATTTT
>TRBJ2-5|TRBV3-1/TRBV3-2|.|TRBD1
CASSQIRTGGGTQYF
TGTGCCAGCAGCCAAATCCGGACAGGGGGCGGGACCCAGTACTTC
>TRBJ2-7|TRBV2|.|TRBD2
CASTSGRANQGEQYF
TGTGCCAGCACCAGCGGGAGGGCCAACCAGGGCGAGCAGTACTTC
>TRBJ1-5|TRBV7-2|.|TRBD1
CASSLLQGIGQPQHF
TGTGCCAGCAGCTTATTACAGGGGATTGGGCAGCCCCAGCATTTT
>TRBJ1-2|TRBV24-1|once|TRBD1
CATSDGTGDYGYTF
TGTGCCACCAGTGATGGGACAGGGGACTATGGCTACACCTTC
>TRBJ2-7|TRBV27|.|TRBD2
CASSLSASGIYEQYF
TGTGCCAGCAGTTTATCAGCTAGCGGAATCTACGAGCAGTACTTC
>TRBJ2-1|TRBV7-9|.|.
CASSLIVSNEQFF
TGTGCCAGCAGCTTAATAGTTTCCAATGAGCAGTTCTTC
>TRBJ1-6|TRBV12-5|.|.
CASGLGQGRSPLHF
TGTGCTAGTGGTTTGGGGCAGGGTCGTTCACCCCTCCACTTT
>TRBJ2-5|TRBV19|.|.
CASSIRGETQYF
TGTGCCAGTAGTATTCGGGGAGAGACCCAGTACTTC
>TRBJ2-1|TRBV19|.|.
CASNLVLSSYNEQFF
TGTGCCAGTAATTTAGTCCTGAGCTCCTACAATGAGCAGTTCTTC
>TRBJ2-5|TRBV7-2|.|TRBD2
CASSFSGKGTQYF
TGTGCCAGCAGCTTTAGCGGGAAGGGGACCCAGTACTTC
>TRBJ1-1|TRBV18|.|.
CASSPNTGWTEAFF
TGTGCCAGCTCACCGAACACAGGGTGGACTGAAGCTTTCTTT
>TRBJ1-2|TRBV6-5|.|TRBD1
CANRDRVNYGYTF
TGTGCCAACCGGGACAGGGTAAACTATGGCTACACCTTC
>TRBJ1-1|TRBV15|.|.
CATSRQGNTEAFF
TGTGCCACCAGCAGACAGGGTAACACTGAAGCTTTCTTT
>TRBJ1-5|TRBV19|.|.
CASSTGHSNQPQHF
TGTGCCAGTAGTACGGGACATAGCAATCAGCCCCAGCATTTT
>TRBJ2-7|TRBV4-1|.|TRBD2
CASSPGLALAISYEQYF
TGCGCCAGCAGCCCTGGACTAGCTCTCGCCATCTCCTACGAGCAGTACTTC
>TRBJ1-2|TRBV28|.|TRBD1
CASRKQHRGTGYTF
TGTGCCAGCAGGAAACAGCACAGGGGAACGGGCTACACCTTC
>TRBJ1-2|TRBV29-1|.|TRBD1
CSVAGTGGAGYTF
TGCAGCGTCGCCGGGACAGGGGGAGCTGGCTACACCTTC
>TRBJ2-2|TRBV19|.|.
CASSTTNTGELFF
TGTGCCAGTAGCACGACAAACACCGGGGAGCTGTTTTTT
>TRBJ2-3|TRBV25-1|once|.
CASSEIGSWDTQYF
TGTGCCAGCAGTGAAATCGGGAGTTGGGATACGCAGTATTTT
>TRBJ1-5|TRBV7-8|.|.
CASSLSGIDQPQHF
TGTGCCAGCAGCTTATCAGGGATCGATCAGCCCCAGCATTTT
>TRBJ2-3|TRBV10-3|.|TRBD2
CAISGGRMPDTQYF
TGTGCCATCAGTGGCGGGAGGATGCCAGATACGCAGTATTTT
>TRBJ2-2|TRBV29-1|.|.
CSVVSGPRDGELFF
TGCAGCGTTGTGTCTGGGCCACGAGACGGGGAGCTGTTTTTT